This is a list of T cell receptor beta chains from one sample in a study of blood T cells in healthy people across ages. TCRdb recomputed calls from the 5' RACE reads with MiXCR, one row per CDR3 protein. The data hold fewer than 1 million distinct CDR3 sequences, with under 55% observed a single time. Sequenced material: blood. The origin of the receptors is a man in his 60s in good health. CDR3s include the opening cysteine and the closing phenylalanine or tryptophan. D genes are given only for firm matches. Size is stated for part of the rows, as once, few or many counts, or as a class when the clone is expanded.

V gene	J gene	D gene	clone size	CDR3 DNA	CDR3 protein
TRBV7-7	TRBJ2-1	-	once	TGTGCCAGCAGCCCCGACGGGGGGCACAATGAGCAGTTCTTC	CASSPDGGHNEQFF
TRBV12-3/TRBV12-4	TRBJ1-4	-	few	TGTGCCAGCGAAATACAGGGAACTAATGAAAAACTGTTTTTT	CASEIQGTNEKLFF
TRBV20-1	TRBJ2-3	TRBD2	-	TGCAGTGCTACTAGCGGGGGGCCATATACGCAGTATTTT	CSATSGGPYTQYF
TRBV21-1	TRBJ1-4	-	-	TGTGCCAGCAGCAAAGGTCCCCCGGAGGCAACTAATGAAAAACTGTTTTTT	CASSKGPPEATNEKLFF
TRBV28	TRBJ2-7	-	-	TGTGCCAGCACCGTCACCGGGAGCCCTAACGAGCAGTACTTC	CASTVTGSPNEQYF
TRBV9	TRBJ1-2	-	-	TGTGCCAGCAGCGGGGCCCTGGAGGGATGTGGCTACACCTTC	CASSGALEGCGYTF
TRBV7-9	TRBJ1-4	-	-	TGTGCCAGCAGTTTTCCCGGGACACTTAATGAAAAACTGTTTTTT	CASSFPGTLNEKLFF
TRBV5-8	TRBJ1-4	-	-	TGTGCCAGCAGCTTGTTCGGGCCTCACGGAGGGGGAAAACTGTTTTTT	CASSLFGPHGGGKLFF
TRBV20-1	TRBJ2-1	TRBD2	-	TGCAGTGCGGGACTAGCGGTTGGAACTGAGCAGTTCTTC	CSAGLAVGTEQFF
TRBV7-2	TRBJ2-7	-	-	TGTACCAGCAGCGTGGGGCGGCAGACCTACGAGCAGTACTTC	CTSSVGRQTYEQYF
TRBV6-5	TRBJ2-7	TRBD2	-	TGTGCCAGCAGTTACTCCAGGCCGGGTAGCGGGGGGACCTACGAGCAGTACTTC	CASSYSRPGSGGTYEQYF
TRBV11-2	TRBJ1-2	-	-	TGTGCCAGCAGCTTATTTCCGGGGGCCACTTCTAACTATGGCTACACCTTC	CASSLFPGATSNYGYTF
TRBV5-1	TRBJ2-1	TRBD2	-	TGCGCCAGCAGCAGCGGACTAGCATATAACAATGAGCAGTTCTTC	CASSSGLAYNNEQFF
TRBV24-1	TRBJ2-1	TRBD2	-	TGTGCCACCAGTGATTTCGGGGCTAGCGGGGGGGCCAGAAATGAGCAGTTCTTC	CATSDFGASGGARNEQFF
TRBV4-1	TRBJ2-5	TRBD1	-	TGCGCCAGCAGCCAAGCAATCCGGACAGGGTCTTTACGGAAGCAGTACTTC	CASSQAIRTGSLRKQYF
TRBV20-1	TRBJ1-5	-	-	TGCAGTGCCTCCTCGATGGAGGGCAATCAGCCCCAGCATTTT	CSASSMEGNQPQHF
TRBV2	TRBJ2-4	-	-	TGTGCCAGCCGGGAAGGAAGTGGGGCCAAAAACATTCAGTACTTC	CASREGSGAKNIQYF
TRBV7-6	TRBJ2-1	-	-	TGTGCCAGCAGCTTAGCGCTTAATTGGGGCTCGGCGGATGAGCAGTTCTTC	CASSLALNWGSADEQFF
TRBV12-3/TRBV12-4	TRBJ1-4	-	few	TGTGCCAGCAGTTTTGCCGTCTTTGGGGAAAAACTGTTTTTT	CASSFAVFGEKLFF
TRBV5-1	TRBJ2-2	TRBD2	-	TGCGCCAGCAGGATCGAGGGAACGAGCGGGGGGCTGTTTTTT	CASRIEGTSGGLFF
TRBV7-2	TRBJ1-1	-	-	TGTGCCAGCAGCTTTTGGGAGAACACTGAAGCTTTCTTT	CASSFWENTEAFF
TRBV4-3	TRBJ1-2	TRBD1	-	TGCGCCAGCAGCCAAGATCCGGGACAGGGAAATGGCTACACCTTC	CASSQDPGQGNGYTF
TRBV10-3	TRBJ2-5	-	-	TGTGCCATCAGCGGCGGCCACGCAGGGGAGACCCAGTACTTC	CAISGGHAGETQYF
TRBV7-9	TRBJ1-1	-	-	TGTGCCAGCAGCTTAGGGGATGCTTTCTTT	CASSLGDAFF
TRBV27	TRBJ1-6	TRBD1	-	TGTGCCAGCCGGACAGGGGCCTCTTCACCCCTCCACTTT	CASRTGASSPLHF
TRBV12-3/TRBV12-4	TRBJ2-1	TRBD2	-	TGTGCCAGCAGCCCCAACATAGCGGGGGGGCCCAATGAGCAGTTCTTC	CASSPNIAGGPNEQFF
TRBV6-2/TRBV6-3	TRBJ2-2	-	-	TGTGCCAGCAGTTACCCATCCCCCACCGGGGAGCTGTTTTTT	CASSYPSPTGELFF